This T cell receptor beta chain was identified in a study of CD8 T cells in ankylosing spondylitis. Findings of the study overall: There was a TCR beta motif, made of roughly eight highly homologous variants, that appeared characteristic of ankylosing spondylitis blood. Reports say disease-linked clones showed up significantly more in matched ankylosing spondylitis synovial fluid. Previous work reported some of these motif variants in the synovial fluid and blood of reactive arthritis.

Researchers built TCR beta libraries using quantitative 5'-RACE with molecular barcodes. TCRdb reprocessed the 5' RACE reads with MiXCR, giving one entry per CDR3 protein. The sample lists about 160,000 distinct CDR3 sequences; 9.8% were seen once. CDR3 length: 16 residues. With 0 bases removed from V and 2 bases from J, the gap between germline ends came to 13 bases. Looked up from germline, CDR1 is LGHDT and CDR2 is YNNKEL (reference sequence). This clonotype has ten or more counts. What it recognizes is unknown. The receptor was derived from a female donor with ankylosing spondylitis or in good health (not recorded which). The rearrangement uses TRBV3-1 and TRBJ2-5; D is undetermined. Sequencing used blood, either unsorted or a sorted T cell fraction (not recorded which). This chain's CDR3 is CASSQETGSEQETQYF. The CDR3 region has the DNA TGTGCCAGCAGCCAAGAGACCGGCAGCGAACAAGAGACCCAGTACTTC.